These T cell receptor beta chains were read from a single sample in a study of shared clonotypes between healthy human individuals. The data were produced by immunoSEQ multiplex PCR, yet TCRdb's version contains in-frame clones alone and is incomplete. The repertoire includes 2 million to 2.5 million clones, 90% to 96% of them detected once, and about 0.13% sits in the top ten. The sequencing input was naive CD4+ T cells sorted from blood. Receptor source: a man aged 18 to 35 in good health. Both conserved end residues are part of each CDR3. The D gene is left open where the match is weak. Clone size, where shown, is once, few, many, or a class for clones that have expanded.

d_call	v_call	clone_size	j_call	cdr3_aa	cdr3_nt
TRBD1	TRBV11-2	NA	TRBJ2-7	CASSRLETGYYEQYF	TGTGCCAGCAGTCGACTGGAGACAGGGTACTACGAGCAGTACTTC
TRBD1	TRBV18	NA	TRBJ1-3	CASSPTRGQGRSSGNTIYF	TGTGCCAGCTCACCAACAAGAGGACAGGGGCGAAGCTCTGGAAACACCATATATTTT
TRBD2	TRBV6-1	NA	TRBJ2-3	CASRGGSTDTQYF	TGTGCCAGTCGGGGAGGGAGCACAGATACGCAGTATTTT
TRBD1	TRBV9	few	TRBJ2-7	CASSVGDRPYEQYF	TGTGCCAGCAGCGTAGGGGACAGGCCCTACGAGCAGTACTTC
NA	TRBV2	NA	TRBJ2-2	CASSRQDNTGELFF	TGTGCCAGCAGTCGGCAGGACAACACCGGGGAGCTGTTTTTT
TRBD1	TRBV30	NA	TRBJ1-1	CAWNRGYTEAFF	TGTGCCTGGAACAGGGGCTACACTGAAGCTTTCTTT
NA	TRBV30	NA	TRBJ1-2	CAWSVSPGSNYGYTF	TGTGCCTGGAGTGTATCACCGGGTTCTAACTATGGCTACACCTTC
TRBD1	TRBV30	NA	TRBJ1-4	CAWRRDRGNEKLFF	TGTGCCTGGAGGAGGGACAGGGGTAATGAAAAACTGTTTTTT
TRBD1	TRBV27	NA	TRBJ1-6	CASSTRTGKRSPLHF	TGTGCCAGCAGTACTCGGACAGGGAAGCGTTCACCCCTCCACTTT
NA	TRBV9	NA	TRBJ2-2	CASSVEMAPGKLFF	TGTGCCAGCAGCGTAGAAATGGCACCGGGGAAGCTGTTTTTT
NA	TRBV6-5	NA	TRBJ2-7	CASRRGQQAYEQYF	TGTGCCAGCAGGCGCGGACAGCAGGCCTACGAGCAGTACTTC
TRBD1	TRBV6-6	NA	TRBJ2-5	CASTDRGGETQYF	TGTGCCAGCACCGACAGGGGGGGAGAGACCCAGTACTTC
NA	TRBV2	once	TRBJ2-3	CASSDIPPWTIVTDTQYF	TGTGCCAGCAGCGACATACCACCGTGGACAATTGTCACAGATACGCAGTATTTT
NA	TRBV15	NA	TRBJ1-2	CATSIMGSGYTF	TGTGCCACCAGCATAATGGGGTCGGGCTACACCTTC
TRBD1	TRBV28	NA	TRBJ1-4	CASSFYPGQVGEKLFF	TGTGCCAGCAGTTTTTATCCGGGACAGGTTGGGGAAAAACTGTTTTTT
TRBD1	TRBV10-3	NA	TRBJ1-2	CAISEGQGVGGYTF	TGTGCCATCAGTGAGGGGCAGGGGGTTGGTGGCTACACCTTC
TRBD1	TRBV7-9	once	TRBJ2-5	CASSQDRAQETQYF	TGTGCCAGCAGCCAAGACAGGGCTCAAGAGACCCAGTACTTC
NA	TRBV11-2	NA	TRBJ1-3	CASSLGRDGGNTIYF	TGTGCCAGCAGCTTAGGGCGGGACGGTGGAAACACCATATATTTT
NA	TRBV10-3	NA	TRBJ1-1	CAIRGRVTTEAFF	TGTGCCATCAGGGGACGGGTTACTACTGAAGCTTTCTTT
TRBD2	TRBV7-2	NA	TRBJ2-7	CASSSRLAGGLSYEQYF	TGTGCCAGCAGCTCCCGACTAGCGGGAGGCCTCTCCTACGAGCAGTACTTC
NA	TRBV25-1	NA	TRBJ2-3	CASSARDLGDTQYF	TGTGCCAGCAGTGCTCGGGACTTGGGAGATACGCAGTATTTT
TRBD1	TRBV28	NA	TRBJ2-7	CASSTGGPPDEQYF	TGTGCCAGCAGTACAGGGGGCCCACCGGACGAGCAGTACTTC
NA	TRBV6-1	NA	TRBJ2-7	CASLGAYEQYF	TGTGCCAGCCTGGGTGCATACGAGCAGTACTTC
NA	TRBV5-4	NA	TRBJ1-1	CASSALLGVNTEAFF	TGTGCCAGCAGCGCCCTTTTAGGAGTGAACACTGAAGCTTTCTTT
TRBD1	TRBV6-1	NA	TRBJ2-3	CASQGTGFTDTQYF	TGTGCCTCACAGGGGACAGGGTTTACAGATACGCAGTATTTT
TRBD1	TRBV5-1	NA	TRBJ2-3	CASSKTGGGTDTQYF	TGCGCCAGCAGTAAGACAGGGGGCGGGACAGATACGCAGTATTTT